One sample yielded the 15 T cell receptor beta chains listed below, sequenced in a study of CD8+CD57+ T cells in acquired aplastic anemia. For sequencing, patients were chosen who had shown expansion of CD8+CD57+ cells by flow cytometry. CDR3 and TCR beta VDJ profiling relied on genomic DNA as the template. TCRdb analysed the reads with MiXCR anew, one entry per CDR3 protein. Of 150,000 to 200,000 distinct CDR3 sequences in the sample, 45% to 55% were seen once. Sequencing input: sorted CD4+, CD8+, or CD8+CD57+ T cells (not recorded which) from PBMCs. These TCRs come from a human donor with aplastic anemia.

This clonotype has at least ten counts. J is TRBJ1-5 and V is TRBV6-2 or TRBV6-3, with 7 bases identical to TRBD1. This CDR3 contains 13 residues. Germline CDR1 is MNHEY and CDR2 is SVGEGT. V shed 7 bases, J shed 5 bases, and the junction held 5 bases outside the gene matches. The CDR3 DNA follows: TGTGCCAGCACAACAGGGGTTTATCAGCCCCAGCATTTT. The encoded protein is CASTTGVYQPQHF.

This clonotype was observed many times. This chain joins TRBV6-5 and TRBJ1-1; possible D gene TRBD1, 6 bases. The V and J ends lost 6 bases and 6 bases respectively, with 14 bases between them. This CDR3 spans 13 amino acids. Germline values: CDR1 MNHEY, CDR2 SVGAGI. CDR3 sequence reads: CASSYTGIPEAFF. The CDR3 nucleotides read TGTGCCAGCAGCTATACAGGGATCCCTGAAGCTTTCTTT.

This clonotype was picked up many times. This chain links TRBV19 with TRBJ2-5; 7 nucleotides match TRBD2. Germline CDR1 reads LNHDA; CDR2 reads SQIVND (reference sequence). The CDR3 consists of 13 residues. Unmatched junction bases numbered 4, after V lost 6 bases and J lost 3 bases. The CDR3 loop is CASRSSGEETQYF. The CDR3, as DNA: TGTGCCAGTAGGTCCAGCGGGGAAGAGACCCAGTACTTC.

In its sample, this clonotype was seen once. In nucleotides, the CDR3 is TGTGCCAGCAGCTTAGGGACGGGCGGGGGGCAGTACTTC. The encoded protein is CASSLGTGGGQYF. The J gene is TRBJ2-5, the V gene TRBV7-8; TRBD2 aligns across 8 bases. The CDR3 has 13 residues. Germline lookup yields CDR1 SGHVS and CDR2 FQNEAQ. Trimming at V came to 1 base and at J to 11 bases, leaving 6 bases not matched to a gene.

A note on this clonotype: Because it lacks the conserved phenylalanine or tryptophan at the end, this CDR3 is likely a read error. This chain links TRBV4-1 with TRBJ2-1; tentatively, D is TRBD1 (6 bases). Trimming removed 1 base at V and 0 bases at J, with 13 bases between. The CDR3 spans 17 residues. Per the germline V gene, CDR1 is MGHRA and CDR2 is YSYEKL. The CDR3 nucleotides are TGCGCCAGCAGCCAAGGATGGGGGCAGAGCTCCTACAATGAGCAGTTCTCC. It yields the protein CASSQGWGQSSYNEQFS.

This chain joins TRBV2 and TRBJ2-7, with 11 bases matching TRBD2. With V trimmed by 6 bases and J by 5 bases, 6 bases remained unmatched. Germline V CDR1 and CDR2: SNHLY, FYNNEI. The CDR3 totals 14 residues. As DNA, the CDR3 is TGTGCCAGCAGCTTAGCGGGGGGGCCCCACGAGCAGTACTTC. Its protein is CASSLAGGPHEQYF.

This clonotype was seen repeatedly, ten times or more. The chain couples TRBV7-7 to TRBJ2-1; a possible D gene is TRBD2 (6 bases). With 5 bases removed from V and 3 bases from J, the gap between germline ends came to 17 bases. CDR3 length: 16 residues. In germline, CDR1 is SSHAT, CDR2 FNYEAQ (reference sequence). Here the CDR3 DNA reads TGTGCCAGCAGCCCAGGGTCGGGGGTTGGCTACAATGAGCAGTTCTTC. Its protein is CASSPGSGVGYNEQFF.

CDR3 sequence reads: CSARTLAGGGIQETQYF. Here the CDR3 DNA reads TGCAGTGCTAGAACACTAGCGGGAGGGGGGATCCAAGAGACCCAGTACTTC. The V and J genes are TRBV20-1 and TRBJ2-5; 13 bases agree with TRBD2. This CDR3 is built from 17 residues. The germline CDR1 and CDR2 sequences are DFQATT and SNEGSKA (reference sequence). Trimming took 2 bases from V and 1 from J; bases not matched to a gene: 7.

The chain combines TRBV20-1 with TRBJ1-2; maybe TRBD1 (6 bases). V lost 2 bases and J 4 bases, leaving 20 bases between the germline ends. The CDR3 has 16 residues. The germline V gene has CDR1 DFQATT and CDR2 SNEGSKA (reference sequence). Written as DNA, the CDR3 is TGCAGTGCTAGACAGGGGAAAACACTCGTTAGCTATGGCTACACCTTC. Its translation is CSARQGKTLVSYGYTF.

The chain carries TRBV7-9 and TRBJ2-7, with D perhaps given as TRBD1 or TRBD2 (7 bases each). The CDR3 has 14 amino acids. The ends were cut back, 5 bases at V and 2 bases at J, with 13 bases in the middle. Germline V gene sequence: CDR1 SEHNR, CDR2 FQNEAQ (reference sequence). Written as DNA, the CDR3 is TGTGCCAGCAGCCAGGGGGGGGCGACCTACGAGCAGTACTTC. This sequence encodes CASSQGGATYEQYF.

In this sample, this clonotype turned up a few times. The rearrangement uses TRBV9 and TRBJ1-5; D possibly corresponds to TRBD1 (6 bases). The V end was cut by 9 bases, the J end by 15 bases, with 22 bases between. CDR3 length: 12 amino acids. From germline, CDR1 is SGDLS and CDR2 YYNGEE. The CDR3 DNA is TGTGCCATACTACCATCAGGGGCCCCTGGGCATTTT. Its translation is CAILPSGAPGHF.

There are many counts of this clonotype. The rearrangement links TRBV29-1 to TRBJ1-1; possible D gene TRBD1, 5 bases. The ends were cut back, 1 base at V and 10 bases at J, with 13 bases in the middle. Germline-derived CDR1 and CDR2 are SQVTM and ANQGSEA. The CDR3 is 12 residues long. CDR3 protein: CSVEGGGYLAFF. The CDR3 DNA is TGCAGCGTTGAAGGGGGGGGTTATCTAGCTTTCTTT.

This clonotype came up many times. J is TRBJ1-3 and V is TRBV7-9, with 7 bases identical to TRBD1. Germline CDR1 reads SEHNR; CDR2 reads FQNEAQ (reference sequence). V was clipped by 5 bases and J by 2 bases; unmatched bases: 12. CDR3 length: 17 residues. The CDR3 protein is CASSKDRSSGPGNTIYF. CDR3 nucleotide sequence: TGTGCCAGCAGCAAGGACAGGTCCTCAGGGCCTGGAAACACCATATATTTT.

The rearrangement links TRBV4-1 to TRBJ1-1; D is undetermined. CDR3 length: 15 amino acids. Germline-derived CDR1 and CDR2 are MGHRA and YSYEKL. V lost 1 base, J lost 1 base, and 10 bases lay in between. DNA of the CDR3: TGCGCCAGCAGCCAAGGTCACAGACAGAACACTGAAGCTTTCTTT. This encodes CASSQGHRQNTEAFF.

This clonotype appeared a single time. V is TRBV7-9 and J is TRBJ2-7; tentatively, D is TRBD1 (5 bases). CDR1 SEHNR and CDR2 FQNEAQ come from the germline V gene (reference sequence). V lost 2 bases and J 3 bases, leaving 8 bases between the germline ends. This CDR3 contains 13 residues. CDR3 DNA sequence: TGTGCCAGCAGCTTACGACAGAGCTACGAGCAGTACTTC. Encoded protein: CASSLRQSYEQYF.